This T cell receptor beta chain was sequenced during a study of regulatory T cells in long-lasting Graves disease. Trimming took 0 bases from V and 0 from J, leaving 9 bases between them. This CDR3 is 16 amino acids long. CDR1 LNHNV and CDR2 YYDKDF come from the germline V gene (reference sequence). For TCR beta, libraries came from iRepertoire HTBI primers and Arm-PCR of CDR3 regions. TCRdb analysed the multiplex PCR reads with MiXCR anew, one entry per CDR3 protein. The sample includes 410,000 or so distinct CDR3 sequences, just under 15% of them seen just once. Stated time point: newly diagnosed GD, antithyroid drugs for less than 3 months. The TCR library was made from RNA that had been extracted from PBMCs in TRIzol. General observations from the study: Whereas new patients shared 1,000 or so public clonotypes, persistent patients shared more, at 2,500 to 3,500.

For this clonotype: Its antigen remains unknown.

These data were likewise used in another study, on T cells in Graves' hyperthyroidism and ophthalmopathy. From that second work: The model predicted ophthalmopathy a median approximately six months before onset.

The receptor was isolated from a woman younger than 45 with Graves disease. The specimen was peripheral blood mononuclear cells (PBMCs), collected at new diagnosis, from a patient treated with antithyroid drugs. The V and J genes are TRBV15 and TRBJ2-1; D unresolved. CDR3 bases: TGTGCCACCAGCAGAGAGGACGTTCGCTCCTACAATGAGCAGTTCTTC. It yields the protein CATSREDVRSYNEQFF.